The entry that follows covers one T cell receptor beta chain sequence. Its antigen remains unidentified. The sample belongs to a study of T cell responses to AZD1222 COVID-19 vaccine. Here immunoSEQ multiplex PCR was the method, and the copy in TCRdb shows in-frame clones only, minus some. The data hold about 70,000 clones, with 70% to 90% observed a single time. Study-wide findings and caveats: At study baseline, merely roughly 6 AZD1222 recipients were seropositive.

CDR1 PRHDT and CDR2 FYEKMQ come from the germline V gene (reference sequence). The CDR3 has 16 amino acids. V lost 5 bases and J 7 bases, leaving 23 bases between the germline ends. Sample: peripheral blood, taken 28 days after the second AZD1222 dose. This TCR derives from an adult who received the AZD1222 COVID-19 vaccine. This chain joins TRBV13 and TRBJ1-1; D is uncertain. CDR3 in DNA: TGTGCCAGCAGCCTCAATCCGGGAGGCCTAGGCGTTGAAGCTTTCTTT. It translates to CASSLNPGGLGVEAFF.